The 21 T cell receptor beta chains below all came from one sample that was sequenced in a study of T cell responses to AZD1222 COVID-19 vaccine. Clones were sequenced by immunoSEQ multiplex PCR, and TCRdb holds only the in-frame ones, with some missing. The sample yields about 59,000 clones, about 88% seen once. The sequencing used peripheral blood, collected 28 days after the second AZD1222 dose. The receptors come from an adult who received the AZD1222 COVID-19 vaccine.

The chain employs TRBV10-3 and TRBJ1-2, with 8 bases aligning to TRBD1. Looked up from germline, CDR1 is ENHRY and CDR2 is SYGVKD. This CDR3 comprises 14 residues. Unmatched junction bases numbered 7, after V lost 7 bases and J lost 3 bases. The DNA for the CDR3 is TGTGCCATCAACCCAGGACAGGGACACTATGGCTACACCTTC. Translated: CAINPGQGHYGYTF.

V gene TRBV10-3 combines with J gene TRBJ1-6; tentative D call: TRBD1 (5 bases). The germline gives CDR1 ENHRY, CDR2 SYGVKD. CDR3 length: 16 amino acids. V was trimmed by 3 bases and J by 0 bases, leaving 9 bases between them. The CDR3 region has the DNA TGTGCCATCAGTGACAGGGAGGGCTCCTATAATTCACCCCTCCACTTT. Residues: CAISDREGSYNSPLHF.

This sequence joins TRBV28 and TRBJ2-5, with 11 bases lining up with TRBD2. V lost 6 bases to trimming and J lost 4 bases; unmatched junction nucleotides: 7. Germline V CDR1 and CDR2: MDHEN, SYDVKM. This CDR3 has 15 amino acids. CDR3 sequence reads: CASSRLAGGGETQYF. The DNA of the CDR3 is TGTGCCAGCAGCCGCCTAGCGGGGGGAGGAGAGACCCAGTACTTC.

J is TRBJ2-7 and V is TRBV4-3; D is unresolved. Looked up from germline, CDR1 is LGHNA and CDR2 is YSLEER. CDR3 size: 13 residues. Between the trimmed V and J ends, which lost 1 base and 7 bases, there was a span of 11 bases. CDR3 bases: TGCGCCAGCAGCCAAGTTCTGGGTGTGGAGCAGTACTTC. Amino acid sequence: CASSQVLGVEQYF.

The chain carries TRBV18 and TRBJ2-7; 11 nucleotides line up with TRBD2. The germline gives CDR1 KGHSH, CDR2 LQKENI. Trimming at V came to 3 bases and at J to 6 bases, leaving 1 base not matched to a gene. The CDR3 is 13 amino acids. The CDR3 region is CASSPTSGIEQYF. Written as DNA, the CDR3 is TGTGCCAGCTCACCGACTAGCGGGATCGAGCAGTACTTC. Full variable domain (outside the CDR3, taken from reference TRBV18 and TRBJ2-7): NAGVMQNPRHLVRRRGQEARLRCSPMKGHSHVYWYRQLPEEGLKFMVYLQKENIIDESGMPKERFSAEFPKEGPSILRIQQVVRGDSAAYFCASSPTSGIEQYFGPGTRLTVT.

This chain links TRBV7-2 with TRBJ2-7; TRBD2 is a possible D gene (6 bases). The CDR3 runs 14 residues. Germline V gene sequence: CDR1 SGHTA, CDR2 FQGNSA. Trimming left V 1 base short and J 2 bases short, with 9 bases between. CDR3 DNA: TGTGCCAGCAGCTTAGGCGGGACGCCCTACGAGCAGTACTTC. Translating gives CASSLGGTPYEQYF.

The rearrangement uses TRBV19 and TRBJ1-6, with D hard to call. The germline V gene encodes CDR1 LNHDA and CDR2 SQIVND (reference sequence). V was trimmed by 1 base and J by 7 bases, leaving 5 bases between them. The CDR3 contains 13 residues. The CDR3 coding sequence is TGTGCCAGTAGTATAGGCCTCAATTCACCCCTCCACTTT. Translated, it gives CASSIGLNSPLHF.

This sequence joins TRBV2 and TRBJ1-4, with a weak D call TRBD1 (6 bases). Germline CDR1 reads SNHLY; CDR2 reads FYNNEI. The CDR3 loop spans 16 amino acids. Trimming removed 6 bases at V and 3 bases at J, with 17 bases between. The CDR3 DNA sequence: TGTGCCAGCAGCGCCGCCCGGGCAGGGGCTAATGAAAAACTGTTTTTT. Translated: CASSAARAGANEKLFF.

The chain has TRBV6-5 and TRBJ2-7, with D tentatively TRBD2 (5 bases). CDR3 length: 12 residues. CDR1 MNHEY and CDR2 SVGAGI come from the germline V gene. V was cut by 3 bases and J by 6 bases, with 9 bases left in between. The CDR3 spells CASSYVGSEQYF. DNA for the CDR3: TGTGCCAGCAGTTATGTTGGGAGCGAGCAGTACTTC.

The CDR3 region has the DNA TGTGCCAGCACCGAGGTGGTGGGACAGTTTAATGAAAAACTGTTTTTT. It encodes CASTEVVGQFNEKLFF. The chain recombines TRBV28 with TRBJ1-4; 7 nucleotides match TRBD1. This CDR3 comprises 16 residues. CDR1 and CDR2 (germline): MDHEN, SYDVKM. V lost 7 bases, J lost 4 bases, and 12 bases stayed unmatched.

The gene calls are TRBV10-3 and TRBJ2-1; weak D call: TRBD2 (6 bases). CDR3 size: 16 residues. Germline CDR1 and CDR2: ENHRY and SYGVKD. V was clipped by 2 bases and J by 2 bases, with 13 bases between them. Here the CDR3 reads CAISELREEPYNEQFF. For the CDR3, the DNA is TGTGCCATCAGTGAGCTCAGGGAGGAACCCTACAATGAGCAGTTCTTC.

V is TRBV19 and J is TRBJ2-2, with TRBD1 matching over 9 bases. Germline trimming cut 7 bases from V and 5 bases from J; bases unmatched to any gene: 5. The V gene's germline CDR1 is LNHDA and CDR2 SQIVND (reference sequence). The CDR3 extends over 14 amino acids. The CDR3 loop reads CASKGGQGTGELFF. As DNA, the CDR3 is TGTGCCAGTAAAGGGGGACAGGGTACCGGGGAGCTGTTTTTT.

In its sample, this clone was seen a few times. The gene calls are TRBV6-5 and TRBJ2-7; 10 bases match TRBD2. CDR1 and CDR2 (germline): MNHEY, SVGAGI. The trim removed 0 bases at V and 5 bases at J, leaving 4 bases unmatched. The CDR3 is 15 amino acids. In DNA, the CDR3 is TGTGCCAGCAGTTACTCGGTAGCGGGAGGCCACGAGCAGTACTTC. Translation gives CASSYSVAGGHEQYF.

This rearrangement joins TRBV7-9 to TRBJ1-3; 7 bases match TRBD1. The CDR3 runs to 14 residues. The ends lost 3 bases at V and 7 bases at J; junction bases unmatched: 6. Germline V CDR1 and CDR2: SEHNR, FQNEAQ (reference sequence). The CDR3 DNA follows: TGTGCCAGCAGCTTGACAGGGAACGTTAACACCATATATTTT. This sequence encodes CASSLTGNVNTIYF.

The chain has TRBV5-8 and TRBJ1-2; 7 bases line up with TRBD1. After removal of 4 bases from V and 6 bases from J, the junction contained 12 bases not matched to a gene. Germline V lookup: CDR1 SGHTS, CDR2 YDEGEE. This CDR3 has 15 amino acids. CDR3 amino acids: CASSEVQGGFHGYTF. The CDR3 DNA reads as TGTGCCAGCAGCGAGGTCCAGGGGGGCTTCCATGGCTACACCTTC.

The V call is TRBV4-3, the J call TRBJ2-7, with D possibly called TRBD1 or TRBD2 (6 bases each). V was trimmed by 3 bases and J by 7 bases, leaving 19 bases between them. The germline CDR1 and CDR2 sequences are LGHNA and YSLEER. This CDR3 is built from 15 residues. The CDR3 DNA reads as TGCGCCAGCAGCCAGGGGGGACACCAGCTATCGGAGCAGTACTTC. It encodes CASSQGGHQLSEQYF.

The chain employs TRBV2 and TRBJ2-7; TRBD2 agrees at 8 bases. The CDR3 is 16 amino acids. Trimming removed 6 bases from V and 0 bases from J; junction bases left unmatched: 10. Germline values: CDR1 SNHLY, CDR2 FYNNEI. The CDR3 coding sequence is TGTGCCAGCAGAAAAAGAACGGGAGGGTCCTCCTACGAGCAGTACTTC. Translating gives CASRKRTGGSSYEQYF.

The chain employs TRBV9 and TRBJ1-6; 7 bases match TRBD1. The V and J ends lost 2 bases and 7 bases, in that order; junction bases with no gene match: 6. Germline CDR1 and CDR2: SGDLS and YYNGEE. CDR3 length: 15 residues. The chain's CDR3 is CASSVTGTENSPLHF. CDR3 coding DNA: TGTGCCAGCAGCGTTACCGGGACAGAAAATTCACCCCTCCACTTT.

V gene TRBV9 combines with J gene TRBJ2-7; TRBD1 or TRBD2 may be the D gene (5 bases each). V was clipped by 4 bases and J by 0 bases, with 17 bases between them. CDR3 length: 16 residues. Germline V gene sequence: CDR1 SGDLS, CDR2 YYNGEE. CDR3 region: CASSYDEGLDSYEQYF. The CDR3 bases are TGTGCCAGCAGCTATGACGAGGGGCTAGACTCCTACGAGCAGTACTTC.

The rearrangement uses TRBV7-3 and TRBJ1-1; D is possibly TRBD1 (5 bases). The CDR3 covers 18 residues. Germline V gene lookup returns CDR1 SGHTA and CDR2 FQGTGA. Trimming removed 5 bases from V and 5 bases from J, with 27 bases in between. In DNA, the CDR3 is TGTGCCAGCAGCGAAGGAAGTGTGTTGAGGGGAGCTGGGACTGAAGCTTTCTTT. Its translation: CASSEGSVLRGAGTEAFF.

The V and J genes are TRBV10-1 and TRBJ2-1; D uncertain. The germline gives CDR1 WNHNN, CDR2 SYGVQD (reference sequence). The length of the CDR3 is 13 residues. V lost 4 bases, J lost 5 bases, and 9 bases lay in between. CDR3 coding DNA: TGCGCCAGCAGTGGAGACATCGACAATGAGCAGTTCTTC. Amino acids: CASSGDIDNEQFF.